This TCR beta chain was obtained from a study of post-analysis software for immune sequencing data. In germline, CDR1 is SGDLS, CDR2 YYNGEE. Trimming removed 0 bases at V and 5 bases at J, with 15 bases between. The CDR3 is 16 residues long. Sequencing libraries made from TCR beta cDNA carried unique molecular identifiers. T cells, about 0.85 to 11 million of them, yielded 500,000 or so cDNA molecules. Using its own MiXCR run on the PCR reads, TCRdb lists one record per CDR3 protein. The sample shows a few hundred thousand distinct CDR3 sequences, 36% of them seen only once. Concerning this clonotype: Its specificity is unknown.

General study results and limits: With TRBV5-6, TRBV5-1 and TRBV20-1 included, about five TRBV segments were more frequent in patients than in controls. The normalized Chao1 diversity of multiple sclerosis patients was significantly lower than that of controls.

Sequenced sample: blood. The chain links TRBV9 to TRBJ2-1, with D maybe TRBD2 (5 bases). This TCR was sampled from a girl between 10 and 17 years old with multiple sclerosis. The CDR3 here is CASSVDPLGGNNEQFF. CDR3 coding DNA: TGTGCCAGCAGCGTAGACCCCCTTGGAGGAAACAATGAGCAGTTCTTC.